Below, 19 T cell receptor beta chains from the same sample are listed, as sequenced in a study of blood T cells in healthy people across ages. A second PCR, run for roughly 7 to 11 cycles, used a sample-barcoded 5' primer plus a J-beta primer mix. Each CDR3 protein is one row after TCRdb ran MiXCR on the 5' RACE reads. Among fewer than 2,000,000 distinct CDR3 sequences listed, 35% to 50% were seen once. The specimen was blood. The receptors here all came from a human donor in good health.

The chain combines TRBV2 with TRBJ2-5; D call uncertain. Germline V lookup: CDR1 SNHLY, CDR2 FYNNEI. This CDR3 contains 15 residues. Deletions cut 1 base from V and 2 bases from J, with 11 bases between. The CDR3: CASSEVRGGQETQYF. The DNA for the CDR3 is TGTGCCAGCAGTGAAGTCCGAGGTGGACAAGAGACCCAGTACTTC.

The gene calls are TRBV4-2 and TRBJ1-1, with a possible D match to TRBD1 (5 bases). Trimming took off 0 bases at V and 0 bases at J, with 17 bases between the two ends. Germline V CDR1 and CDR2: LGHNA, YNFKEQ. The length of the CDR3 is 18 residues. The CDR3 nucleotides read TGTGCCAGCAGCCAAGATCTGGGGCAGGGATGGGTGAACACTGAAGCTTTCTTT. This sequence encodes CASSQDLGQGWVNTEAFF.

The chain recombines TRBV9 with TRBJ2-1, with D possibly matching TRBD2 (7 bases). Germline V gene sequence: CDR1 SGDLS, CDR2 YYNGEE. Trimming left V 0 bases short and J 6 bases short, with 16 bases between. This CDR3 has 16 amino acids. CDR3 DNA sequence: TGTGCCAGCAGCGTAGTTTTGGGGGGGGCGGGCAATGAGCAGTTCTTC. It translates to CASSVVLGGAGNEQFF.

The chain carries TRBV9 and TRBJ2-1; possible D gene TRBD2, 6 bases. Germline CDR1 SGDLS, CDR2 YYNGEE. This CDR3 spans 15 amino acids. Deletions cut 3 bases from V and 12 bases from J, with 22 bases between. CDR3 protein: CASSATWWGEDGQFF. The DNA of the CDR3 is TGTGCCAGCAGCGCTACGTGGTGGGGGGAGGATGGGCAGTTCTTC.

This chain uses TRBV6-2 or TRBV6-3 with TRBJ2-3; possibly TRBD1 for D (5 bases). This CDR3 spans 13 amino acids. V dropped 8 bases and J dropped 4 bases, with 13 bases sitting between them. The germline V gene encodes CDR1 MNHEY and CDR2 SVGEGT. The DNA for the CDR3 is TGTGCCAGCCCCGCCTCAGGGTCAGATACGCAGTATTTT. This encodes CASPASGSDTQYF.

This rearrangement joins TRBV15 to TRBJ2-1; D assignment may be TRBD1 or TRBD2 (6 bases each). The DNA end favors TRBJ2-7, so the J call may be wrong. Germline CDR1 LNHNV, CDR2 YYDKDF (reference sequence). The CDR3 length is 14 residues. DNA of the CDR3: TGTGCCACCAACAGGGCGGGAAGCTCCTACGAGCAGTACTTC. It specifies CATNRAGSSYEQYF.

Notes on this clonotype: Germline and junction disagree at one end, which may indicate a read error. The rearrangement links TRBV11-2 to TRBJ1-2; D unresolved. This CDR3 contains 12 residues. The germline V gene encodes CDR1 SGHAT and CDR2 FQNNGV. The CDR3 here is CAGSLGSYGYTF. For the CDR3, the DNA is TGTGCCGGCAGCTTAGGATCCTATGGCTACACCTTC.

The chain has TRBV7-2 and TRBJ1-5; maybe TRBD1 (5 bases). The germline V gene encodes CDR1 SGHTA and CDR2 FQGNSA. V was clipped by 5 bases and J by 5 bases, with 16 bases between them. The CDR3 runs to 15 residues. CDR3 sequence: CASSLGRGGDQPQHF. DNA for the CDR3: TGTGCCAGCAGCCTGGGGCGGGGTGGAGATCAGCCCCAGCATTTT.

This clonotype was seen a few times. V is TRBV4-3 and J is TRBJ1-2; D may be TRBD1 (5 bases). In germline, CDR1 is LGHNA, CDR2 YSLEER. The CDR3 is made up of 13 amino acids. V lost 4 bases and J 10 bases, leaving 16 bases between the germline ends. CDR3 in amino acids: CASSPDWGDHYTF. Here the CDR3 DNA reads TGCGCCAGCAGCCCGGATTGGGGGGATCACTACACCTTC.

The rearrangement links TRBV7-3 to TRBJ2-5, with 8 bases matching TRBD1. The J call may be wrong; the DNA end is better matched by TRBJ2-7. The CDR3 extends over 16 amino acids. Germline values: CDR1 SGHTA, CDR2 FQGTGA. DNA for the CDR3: TGTGCCAGCAGCTGGACAGGGACCCTCGGGCCATACGAGCAGTACTTC. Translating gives CASSWTGTLGPYEQYF.

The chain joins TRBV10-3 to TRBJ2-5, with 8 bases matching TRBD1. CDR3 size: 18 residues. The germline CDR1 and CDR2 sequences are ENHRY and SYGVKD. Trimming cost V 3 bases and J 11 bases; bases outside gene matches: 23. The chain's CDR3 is CAISDQAGTGGGVNEQYF. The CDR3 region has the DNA TGTGCCATCAGTGACCAAGCAGGAACAGGGGGTGGGGTCAATGAGCAGTACTTC.

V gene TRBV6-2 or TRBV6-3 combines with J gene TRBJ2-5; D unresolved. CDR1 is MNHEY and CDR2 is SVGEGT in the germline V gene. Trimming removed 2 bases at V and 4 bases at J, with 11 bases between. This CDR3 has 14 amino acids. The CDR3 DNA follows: TGTGCCAGCAGTTACAGGGTAACGGGAGAGACCCAGTACTTC. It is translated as CASSYRVTGETQYF.

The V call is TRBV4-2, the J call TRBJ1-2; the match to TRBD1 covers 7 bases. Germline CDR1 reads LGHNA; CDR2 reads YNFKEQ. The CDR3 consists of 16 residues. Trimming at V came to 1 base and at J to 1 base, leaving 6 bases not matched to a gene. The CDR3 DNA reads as TGTGCCAGCAGCCAAGCCGACAGGGAGCATAACTATGGCTACACCTTC. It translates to CASSQADREHNYGYTF.

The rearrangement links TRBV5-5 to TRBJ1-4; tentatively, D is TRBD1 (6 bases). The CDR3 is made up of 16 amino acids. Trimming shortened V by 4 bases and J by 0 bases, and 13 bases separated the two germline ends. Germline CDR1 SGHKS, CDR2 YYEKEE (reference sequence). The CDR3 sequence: CASSGGLSTTNEKLFF. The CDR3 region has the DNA TGTGCCAGCAGCGGGGGGCTGAGTACAACTAATGAAAAACTGTTTTTT.

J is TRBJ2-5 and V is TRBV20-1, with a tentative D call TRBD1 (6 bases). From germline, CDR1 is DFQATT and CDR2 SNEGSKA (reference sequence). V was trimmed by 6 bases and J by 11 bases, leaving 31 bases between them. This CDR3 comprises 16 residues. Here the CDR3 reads CSATGPTGYADNEQYF. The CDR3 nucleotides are TGCAGTGCAACTGGGCCGACAGGATACGCAGACAATGAGCAGTACTTC.

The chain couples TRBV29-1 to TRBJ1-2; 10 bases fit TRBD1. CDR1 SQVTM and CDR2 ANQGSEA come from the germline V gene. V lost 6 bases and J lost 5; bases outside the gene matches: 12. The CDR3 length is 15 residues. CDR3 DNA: TGCAGCGTAAGACAGGGGGCTGGTCTTAGTTATGGCTACACCTTC. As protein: CSVRQGAGLSYGYTF.

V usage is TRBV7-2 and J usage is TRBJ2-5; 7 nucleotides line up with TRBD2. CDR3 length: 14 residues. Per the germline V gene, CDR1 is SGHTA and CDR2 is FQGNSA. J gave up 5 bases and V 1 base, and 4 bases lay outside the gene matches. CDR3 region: CASSLGRTSETQYF. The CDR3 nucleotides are TGTGCCAGCAGCTTAGGGAGGACTAGTGAGACCCAGTACTTC.

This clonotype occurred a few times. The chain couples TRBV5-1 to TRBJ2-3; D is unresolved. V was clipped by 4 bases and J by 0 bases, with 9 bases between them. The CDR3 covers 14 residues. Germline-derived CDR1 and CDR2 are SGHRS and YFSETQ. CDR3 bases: TGCGCCAGCAGCCGTTTGACCAGCACAGATACGCAGTATTTT. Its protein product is CASSRLTSTDTQYF.

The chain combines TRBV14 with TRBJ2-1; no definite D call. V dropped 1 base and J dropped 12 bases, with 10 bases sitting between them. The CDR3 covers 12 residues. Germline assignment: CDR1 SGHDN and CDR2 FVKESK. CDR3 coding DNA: TGTGCCAGCAGCCAAGGACAAACCAGGCAGTTCTTC. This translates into CASSQGQTRQFF.